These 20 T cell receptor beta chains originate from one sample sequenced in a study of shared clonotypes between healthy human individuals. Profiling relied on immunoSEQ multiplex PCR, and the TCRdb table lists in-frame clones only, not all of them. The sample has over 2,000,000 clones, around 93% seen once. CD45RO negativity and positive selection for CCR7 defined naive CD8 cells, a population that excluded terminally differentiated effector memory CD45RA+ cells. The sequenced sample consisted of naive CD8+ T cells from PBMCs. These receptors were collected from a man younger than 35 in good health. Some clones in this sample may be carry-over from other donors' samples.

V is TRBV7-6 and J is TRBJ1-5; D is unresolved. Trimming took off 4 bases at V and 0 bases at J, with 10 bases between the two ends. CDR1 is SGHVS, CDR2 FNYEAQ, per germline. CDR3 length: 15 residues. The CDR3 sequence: CASSSSADSNQPQHF. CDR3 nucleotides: TGTGCCAGCAGCTCAAGTGCCGATAGCAATCAGCCCCAGCATTTT.

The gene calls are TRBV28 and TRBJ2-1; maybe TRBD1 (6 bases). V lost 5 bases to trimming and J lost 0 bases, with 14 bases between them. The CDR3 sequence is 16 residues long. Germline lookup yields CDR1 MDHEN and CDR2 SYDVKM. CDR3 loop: CASSTPTGSSYNEQFF. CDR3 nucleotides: TGTGCCAGCAGTACCCCAACAGGGAGCTCCTACAATGAGCAGTTCTTC.

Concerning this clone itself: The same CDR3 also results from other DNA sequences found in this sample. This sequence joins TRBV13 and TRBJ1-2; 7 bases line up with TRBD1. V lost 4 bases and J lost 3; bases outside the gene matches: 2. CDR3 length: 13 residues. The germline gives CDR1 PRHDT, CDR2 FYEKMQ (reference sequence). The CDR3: CASSSGTDYGYTF. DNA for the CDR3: TGTGCCAGCAGCTCCGGGACAGACTATGGCTACACCTTC.

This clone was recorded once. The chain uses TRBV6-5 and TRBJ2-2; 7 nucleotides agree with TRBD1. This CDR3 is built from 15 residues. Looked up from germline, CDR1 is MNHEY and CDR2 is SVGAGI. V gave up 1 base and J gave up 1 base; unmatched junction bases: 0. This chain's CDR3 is CASSYWDRNTGELFF. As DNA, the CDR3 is TGTGCCAGCAGTTACTGGGACAGGAACACCGGGGAGCTGTTTTTT.

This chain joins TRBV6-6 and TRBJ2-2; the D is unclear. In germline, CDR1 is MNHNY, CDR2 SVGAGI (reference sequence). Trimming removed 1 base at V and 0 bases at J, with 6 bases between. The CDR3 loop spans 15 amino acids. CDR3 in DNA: TGTGCCAGCAGTTACTACAGCGCGAACACCGGGGAGCTGTTTTTT. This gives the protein CASSYYSANTGELFF.

For the CDR3, the DNA is TGTGCCAGCGGGAGAGCGGGCTTGGGGACCGGGGAGCTGTTTTTT. It translates to CASGRAGLGTGELFF. This rearrangement joins TRBV11-1 to TRBJ2-2; D possibly corresponds to TRBD2 (6 bases). Germline assignment: CDR1 SGHAT and CDR2 FQDESV (reference sequence). Trimming cost V 8 bases and J 5 bases, with 18 bases left between them. The CDR3 runs 15 residues.

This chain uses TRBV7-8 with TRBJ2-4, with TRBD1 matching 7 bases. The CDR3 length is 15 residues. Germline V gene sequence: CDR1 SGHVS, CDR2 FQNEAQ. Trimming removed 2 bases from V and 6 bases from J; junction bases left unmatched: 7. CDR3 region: CASSLKGARGNIQYF. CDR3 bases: TGTGCCAGCAGCTTAAAGGGGGCGAGAGGAAACATTCAGTACTTC.

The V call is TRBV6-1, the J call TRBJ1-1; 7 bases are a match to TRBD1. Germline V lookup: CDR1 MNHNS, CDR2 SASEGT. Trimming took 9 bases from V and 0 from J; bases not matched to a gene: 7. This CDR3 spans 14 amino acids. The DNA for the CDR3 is TGTGCCAGTCCTACGGGGACAGTGAACACTGAAGCTTTCTTT. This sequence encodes CASPTGTVNTEAFF.

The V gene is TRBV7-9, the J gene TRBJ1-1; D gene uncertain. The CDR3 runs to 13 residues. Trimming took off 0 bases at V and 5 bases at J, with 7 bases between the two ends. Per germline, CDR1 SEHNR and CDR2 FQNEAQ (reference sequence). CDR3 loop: CASSLAHGTEAFF. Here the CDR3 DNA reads TGTGCCAGCAGCTTAGCCCATGGGACTGAAGCTTTCTTT.

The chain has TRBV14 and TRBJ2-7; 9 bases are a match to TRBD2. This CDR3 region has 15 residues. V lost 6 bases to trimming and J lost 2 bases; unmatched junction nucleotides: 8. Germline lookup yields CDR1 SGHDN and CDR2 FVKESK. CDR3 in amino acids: CASSPRLAATYEQYF. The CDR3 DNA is TGTGCCAGCAGTCCTCGACTAGCGGCGACCTACGAGCAGTACTTC.

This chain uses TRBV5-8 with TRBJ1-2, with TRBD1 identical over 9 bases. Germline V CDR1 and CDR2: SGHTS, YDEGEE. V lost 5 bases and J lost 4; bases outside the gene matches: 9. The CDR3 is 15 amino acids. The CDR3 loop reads CASSPGTGTFYGYTF. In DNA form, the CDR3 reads TGTGCCAGCAGTCCAGGGACAGGGACCTTCTATGGCTACACCTTC.

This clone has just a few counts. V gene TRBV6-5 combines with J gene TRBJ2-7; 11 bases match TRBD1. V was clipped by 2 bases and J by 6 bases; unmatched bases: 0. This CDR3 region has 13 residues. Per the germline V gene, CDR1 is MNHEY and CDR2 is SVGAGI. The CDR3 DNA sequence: TGTGCCAGCAGTTACGGGACAGGGGGCGAGCAGTACTTC. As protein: CASSYGTGGEQYF.

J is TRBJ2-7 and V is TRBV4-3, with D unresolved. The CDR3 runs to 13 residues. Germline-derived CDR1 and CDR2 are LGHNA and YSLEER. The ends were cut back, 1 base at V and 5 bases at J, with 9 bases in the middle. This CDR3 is CASSQATADEQYF. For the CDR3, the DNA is TGCGCCAGCAGCCAAGCGACGGCCGACGAGCAGTACTTC.

Here the CDR3 reads CASSLPGQGLDYEQYF. In nucleotides, the CDR3 is TGCGCCAGCAGCTTGCCGGGACAGGGATTGGACTACGAGCAGTACTTC. The chain employs TRBV5-1 and TRBJ2-7, with 9 bases fitting TRBD1. CDR1 is SGHRS and CDR2 is YFSETQ in the germline V gene. The CDR3 has 16 amino acids. V lost 1 base and J lost 3; bases outside the gene matches: 8.

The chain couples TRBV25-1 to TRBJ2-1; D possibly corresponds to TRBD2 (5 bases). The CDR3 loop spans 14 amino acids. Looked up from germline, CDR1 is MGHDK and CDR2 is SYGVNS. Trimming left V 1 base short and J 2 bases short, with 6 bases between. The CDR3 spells CASSESGTYNEQFF. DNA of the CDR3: TGTGCCAGCAGTGAATCGGGGACCTACAATGAGCAGTTCTTC.

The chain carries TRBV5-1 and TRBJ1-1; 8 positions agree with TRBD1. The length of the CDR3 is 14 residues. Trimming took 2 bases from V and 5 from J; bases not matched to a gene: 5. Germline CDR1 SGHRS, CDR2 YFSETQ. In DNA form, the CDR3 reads TGCGCCAGCAGCTTCGGACAGGGTGTTACTGAAGCTTTCTTT. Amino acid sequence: CASSFGQGVTEAFF.

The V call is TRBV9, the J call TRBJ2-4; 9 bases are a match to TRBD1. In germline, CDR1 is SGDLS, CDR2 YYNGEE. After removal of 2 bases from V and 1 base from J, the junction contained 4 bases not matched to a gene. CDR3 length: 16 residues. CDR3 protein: CASSVTGGAAKNIQYF. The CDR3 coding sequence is TGTGCCAGCAGCGTTACAGGGGGCGCGGCCAAAAACATTCAGTACTTC.

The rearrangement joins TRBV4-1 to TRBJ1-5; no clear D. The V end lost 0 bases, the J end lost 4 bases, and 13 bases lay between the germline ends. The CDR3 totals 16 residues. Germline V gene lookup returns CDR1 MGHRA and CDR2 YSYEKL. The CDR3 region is CASSQDRVPGNQPQHF. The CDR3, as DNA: TGCGCCAGCAGCCAAGATAGAGTTCCGGGGAATCAGCCCCAGCATTTT.

The CDR3 protein is CASTSGTPMGYTF. The CDR3, as DNA: TGCGCCAGCACCTCCGGGACACCAATGGGCTACACCTTC. The rearrangement uses TRBV4-1 and TRBJ1-2; D perhaps matches TRBD1 (6 bases). CDR3 length equals 13 residues. The V gene lost 7 bases and the J gene lost 8 bases, with 17 bases spanning the gap. Germline V gene data show CDR1 as MGHRA and CDR2 as YSYEKL.

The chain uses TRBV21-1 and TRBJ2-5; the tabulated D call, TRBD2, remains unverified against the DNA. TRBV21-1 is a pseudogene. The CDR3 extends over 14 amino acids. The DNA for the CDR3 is TGTGCCATCGAAGCGAGCCCCAGAAGCAGGACCCAGTACTTC. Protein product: CAIEASPRSRTQYF.